This TCR beta chain comes out of a study of PD-1 blockade in classical Hodgkin lymphoma. General study points: Reports indicated that newly diagnosed patients had lower baseline TCR diversity than healthy donors did.

Every patient had relapsed following autologous stem cell transplantation, and cohorts differed in brentuximab vedotin exposure. Points on this clone: What it recognizes is unknown.

Germline CDR1 and CDR2: SGHTS and YDEGEE. This CDR3 has 15 residues. V was clipped by 0 bases and J by 3 bases, with 11 bases between them. The assay was immunoSEQ multiplex PCR, and TCRdb's table has in-frame clones only and misses some. This repertoire shows about 110,000 clones, about 88% found once; its top ten account for 15% to 20%. The clonotype originates from a human donor with classical Hodgkin lymphoma. This chain uses TRBV5-8 with TRBJ2-3; possibly TRBD2 for D (5 bases). This sample comprised peripheral blood mononuclear cells (PBMCs), obtained before the second cycle of nivolumab. CDR3 bases: TGTGCCAGCAGCTTGGGAGGGAGAAGGACAGATACGCAGTATTTT. Translating it yields CASSLGGRRTDTQYF.